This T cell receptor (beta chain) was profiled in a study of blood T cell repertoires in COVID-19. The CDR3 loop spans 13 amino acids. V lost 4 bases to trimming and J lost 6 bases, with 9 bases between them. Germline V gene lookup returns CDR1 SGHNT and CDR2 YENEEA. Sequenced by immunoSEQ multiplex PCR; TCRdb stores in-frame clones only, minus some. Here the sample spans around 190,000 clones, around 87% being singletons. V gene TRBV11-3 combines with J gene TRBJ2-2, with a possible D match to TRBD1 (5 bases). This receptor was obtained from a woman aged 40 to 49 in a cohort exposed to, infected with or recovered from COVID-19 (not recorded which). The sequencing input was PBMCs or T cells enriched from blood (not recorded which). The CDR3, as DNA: TGTGCCAGCAGCTCCAGGGTGGCCGGGGAGCTGTTTTTT. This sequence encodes CASSSRVAGELFF.